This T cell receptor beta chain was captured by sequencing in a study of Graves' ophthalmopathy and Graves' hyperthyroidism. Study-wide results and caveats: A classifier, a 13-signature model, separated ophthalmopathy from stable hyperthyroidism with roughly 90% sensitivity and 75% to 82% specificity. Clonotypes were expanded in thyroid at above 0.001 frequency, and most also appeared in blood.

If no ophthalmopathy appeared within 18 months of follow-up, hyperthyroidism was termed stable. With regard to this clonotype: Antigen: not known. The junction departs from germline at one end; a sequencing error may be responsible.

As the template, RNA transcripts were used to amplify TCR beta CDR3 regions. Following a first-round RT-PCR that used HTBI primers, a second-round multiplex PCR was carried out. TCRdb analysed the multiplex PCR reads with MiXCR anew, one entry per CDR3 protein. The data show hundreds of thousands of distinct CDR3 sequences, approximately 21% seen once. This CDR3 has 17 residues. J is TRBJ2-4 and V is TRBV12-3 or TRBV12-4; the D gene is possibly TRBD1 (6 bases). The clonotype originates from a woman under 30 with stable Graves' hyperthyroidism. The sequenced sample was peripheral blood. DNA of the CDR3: TGTGCCAGCACTCTTAGGACAGCCCTGAGGGTGGGGGACATTAAGTACTTC. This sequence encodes CASTLRTALRVGDIKYF.